Listed below are T cell receptor beta chains from one sample, sequenced in a study of blood T cell repertoires in COVID-19. TCRdb's copy holds only in-frame clones and misses some; the assay was immunoSEQ multiplex PCR. The sample holds about 220,000 clones, 80% to 90% seen once. Sequencing was done on a sample of PBMCs or T cells enriched from blood (not recorded which). These receptors all stem from a woman aged 18-30 years in a cohort exposed to, infected with or recovered from COVID-19 (not recorded which). CDR3s include the opening cysteine and the closing phenylalanine or tryptophan. The order of the fields is D gene, clone size, V gene, J gene, CDR3 protein, CDR3 DNA. A D gene is named only where the DNA matches it firmly. Clone sizes are given selectively: once, few, many, or a class where the clone is expanded.

d_call: TRBD2; clone_size: .; v_call: TRBV5-5; j_call: TRBJ2-7; cdr3_aa: CASSLGPTSPYEQYF; cdr3_nt: TGTGCCAGCAGCTTGGGCCCGACTAGCCCCTACGAGCAGTACTTC
d_call: .; clone_size: .; v_call: TRBV14; j_call: TRBJ2-2; cdr3_aa: CASSPRQLELVNTGELFF; cdr3_nt: TGTGCCAGCAGCCCCCGACAGCTAGAACTGGTGAACACCGGGGAGCTGTTTTTT
d_call: TRBD1; clone_size: .; v_call: TRBV7-9; j_call: TRBJ2-2; cdr3_aa: CASRPDRGNTGELFF; cdr3_nt: TGTGCCAGCAGGCCGGACAGGGGGAACACCGGGGAGCTGTTTTTT
d_call: .; clone_size: .; v_call: TRBV2; j_call: TRBJ1-5; cdr3_aa: CASSESTVQPQHF; cdr3_nt: TGTGCCAGCAGTGAATCCACGGTCCAGCCCCAGCATTTT
d_call: .; clone_size: .; v_call: TRBV15; j_call: TRBJ2-7; cdr3_aa: CATSRVLTPTYEQYF; cdr3_nt: TGTGCCACCAGCAGAGTTCTGACTCCCACCTACGAGCAGTACTTC
d_call: TRBD1; clone_size: .; v_call: TRBV5-5; j_call: TRBJ1-1; cdr3_aa: CASSLDPGQKAFF; cdr3_nt: TGTGCCAGCAGCTTGGACCCGGGACAGAAGGCTTTCTTT
d_call: .; clone_size: .; v_call: TRBV10-3; j_call: TRBJ2-2; cdr3_aa: CAISDQGGGELFF; cdr3_nt: TGTGCCATCAGTGATCAGGGGGGCGGGGAGCTGTTTTTT
d_call: TRBD2; clone_size: few; v_call: TRBV6-4; j_call: TRBJ2-1; cdr3_aa: CASSKEGLALGEQFF; cdr3_nt: TGTGCCAGCAGCAAAGAAGGACTAGCTCTCGGTGAGCAGTTCTTC
d_call: .; clone_size: .; v_call: TRBV11-2; j_call: TRBJ1-2; cdr3_aa: CASSFRNGAYGYTF; cdr3_nt: TGTGCCAGCAGCTTCAGGAATGGTGCCTATGGCTACACCTTC
d_call: TRBD1; clone_size: .; v_call: TRBV28; j_call: TRBJ1-4; cdr3_aa: CASSSAGTGSEKLFF; cdr3_nt: TGTGCCAGCAGTTCCGCCGGGACAGGGAGTGAAAAACTGTTTTTT
d_call: .; clone_size: .; v_call: TRBV28; j_call: TRBJ2-3; cdr3_aa: CASSRGGNADTQYF; cdr3_nt: TGTGCCAGCAGTAGAGGAGGGAATGCAGATACGCAGTATTTT